These 21 T cell receptor beta chains were all obtained from the same sample, sequenced in a study of T cell changes during pregnancy in multiple sclerosis. The data were produced by immunoSEQ multiplex PCR, yet TCRdb's version contains in-frame clones alone and is incomplete. Counted here are some 40,000 clones, about 92% occurring once; the ten biggest clones make up about 27%. Here the sequenced sample was CD8+ T cells from peripheral blood mononuclear cells, taken before pregnancy. All receptors derive from a female donor with multiple sclerosis, enrolled in a pregnancy study.

This chain connects TRBV6-1 to TRBJ2-7; 9 bases are a match to TRBD1. The J segment lost 2 bases and the V segment lost 10 bases, leaving 12 bases of the junction unmatched. This CDR3 has 15 amino acids. CDR1 is MNHNS, CDR2 SASEGT, per germline. The CDR3 coding sequence is TGTGCCATTACAGCCGGGACAGGGAGCCCCTACGAGCAGTACTTC. Its translation: CAITAGTGSPYEQYF.

The chain links TRBV6-1 to TRBJ2-3; perhaps TRBD1 as D (6 bases). Germline lookup yields CDR1 MNHNS and CDR2 SASEGT. Trimming pared 1 base from V and 2 bases from J, leaving 10 bases between. The CDR3 has 15 residues. The CDR3 protein is CASSEGGGDTDTQYF. CDR3 DNA sequence: TGTGCCAGCAGTGAAGGAGGGGGAGACACAGATACGCAGTATTTT.

This sequence joins TRBV6-5 and TRBJ2-2; maybe TRBD2 (5 bases). CDR3 length: 16 residues. Trimming took 2 bases from V and 3 from J, leaving 13 bases between them. The germline V gene encodes CDR1 MNHEY and CDR2 SVGAGI. CDR3 coding DNA: TGTGCCAGCAGTTACGGTCCCGGGGTTGACACCGGGGAGCTGTTTTTT. It is translated as CASSYGPGVDTGELFF.

This CDR3 is CASSFEGELPLSYGYTF. CDR3 sequence (DNA): TGTGCCAGCAGCTTTGAGGGAGAACTACCCCTCTCTTATGGCTACACCTTC. The chain recombines TRBV5-4 with TRBJ1-2; D is ambiguous. Germline-derived CDR1 and CDR2 are SGHNT and YYREEE (reference sequence). The CDR3 has 17 amino acids. V lost 2 bases and J 5 bases, leaving 22 bases between the germline ends.

This chain connects TRBV2 to TRBJ2-1; 12 positions agree with TRBD2. The CDR3 has 15 amino acids. J lost 0 bases, V lost 6 bases, and 0 bases had no gene match. Per germline, CDR1 SNHLY and CDR2 FYNNEI. CDR3 region: CASRTSGSSYNEQFF. The CDR3 bases are TGTGCCAGCAGGACTAGCGGGAGCTCCTACAATGAGCAGTTCTTC.

The chain employs TRBV10-2 and TRBJ1-2; possible D gene TRBD1, 6 bases. CDR1 WSHSY and CDR2 SAAADI come from the germline V gene. The CDR3 totals 16 residues. V was shortened by 1 base and J by 3 bases, with 15 bases between the two germline ends. The DNA for the CDR3 is TGCGCCAGCAGTGAGTTAAACCGGGACATTTACTATGGCTACACCTTC. This gives the protein CASSELNRDIYYGYTF.

This clone was recorded only once. The chain joins TRBV29-1 to TRBJ2-1, with TRBD2 matching over 8 bases. V shed 7 bases, J shed 10 bases, and the junction held 18 bases outside the gene matches. Looked up from germline, CDR1 is SQVTM and CDR2 is ANQGSEA. CDR3 length equals 15 residues. CDR3 protein: CSAPRGGGPGGEQFF. The CDR3, as DNA: TGCAGCGCCCCCCGGGGGGGAGGCCCTGGTGGAGAGCAGTTCTTC.

The chain combines TRBV10-2 with TRBJ2-1, with 8 bases that match TRBD2. J gave up 0 bases and V 4 bases, and 2 bases lay outside the gene matches. Germline CDR1 is WSHSY and CDR2 is SAAADI. The CDR3 runs 15 residues. DNA for the CDR3: TGCGCCAGCAGTGGGAGCGGGAGCTCCTACAATGAGCAGTTCTTC. This gives the protein CASSGSGSSYNEQFF.

The CDR3 coding sequence is TGCGCCAGCAGCCACCGCACAGGTCAGGGGAACTACGAGCAGTACTTC. This translates into CASSHRTGQGNYEQYF. The chain is built from TRBV4-1 and TRBJ2-7, with a tentative D call TRBD1 (6 bases). Per the germline V gene, CDR1 is MGHRA and CDR2 is YSYEKL. Trimming removed 3 bases from V and 3 bases from J, with 18 bases in between. The length of the CDR3 is 16 residues.

Turning to this clone: At one end the junction does not follow the germline gene, possibly because of a read error. The rearrangement joins TRBV13 to TRBJ1-1; no clear D gene. The CDR3 extends over 12 amino acids. Germline V gene data show CDR1 as PRHDT and CDR2 as FYEKMQ (reference sequence). The CDR3 here is CASSSNREPSSF. CDR3 nucleotide sequence: TGTGCCAGCAGCTCAAACCGGGAGCCCTCCTCCTTT.

The rearrangement uses TRBV28 and TRBJ2-7; D possibly corresponds to TRBD2 (5 bases). Germline V gene sequence: CDR1 MDHEN, CDR2 SYDVKM. Deletions cut 5 bases from V and 1 base from J, with 15 bases between. The CDR3 runs 15 residues. For the CDR3, the DNA is TGTGCCAGCAGTCTCAACGGAGGTCCTTCCTACGAGCAGTACTTC. Encoded protein: CASSLNGGPSYEQYF.

The chain has TRBV5-4 and TRBJ1-1; D is perhaps TRBD1 (5 bases). Trimming took off 2 bases at V and 3 bases at J, with 8 bases between the two ends. There are 13 residues in the CDR3. CDR1 and CDR2 (germline): SGHNT, YYREEE (reference sequence). CDR3 DNA: TGTGCCAGCAGCTTCTGGGGCCACACTGAAGCTTTCTTT. Encoded protein: CASSFWGHTEAFF.

In this sample, this clone turned up once. This sequence joins TRBV7-2 and TRBJ2-5; 7 bases map to TRBD1. Germline V gives CDR1 SGHTA, CDR2 FQGNSA. The CDR3 is 17 amino acids. Trimming removed 0 bases from V and 5 bases from J; junction bases left unmatched: 12. CDR3 sequence (DNA): TGTGCCAGCAGCTTAGCTGGACAGGCCTTCGTAGGGGAGACCCAGTACTTC. Residues: CASSLAGQAFVGETQYF.

The J gene is TRBJ2-3, the V gene TRBV30; 11 nucleotides line up with TRBD2. The CDR3 has 17 residues. CDR1 is GTSNPN and CDR2 is SVGIG in the germline V gene (reference sequence). V lost 5 bases to trimming and J lost 4 bases; unmatched junction nucleotides: 14. The CDR3 is CAWSSPTSGSGADTQYF. Here the CDR3 DNA reads TGTGCCTGGTCTTCCCCTACTAGCGGGAGTGGAGCAGATACGCAGTATTTT.

The rearrangement uses TRBV30 and TRBJ2-7; D is possibly TRBD1 (5 bases). Trimming removed 1 base from V and 6 bases from J, with 10 bases in between. Germline lookup yields CDR1 GTSNPN and CDR2 SVGIG (reference sequence). The CDR3 covers 12 residues. The CDR3 reads CAWSELGAEQYF. The CDR3 coding sequence is TGTGCCTGGAGTGAATTAGGGGCCGAGCAGTACTTC.

The J gene is TRBJ2-2, the V gene TRBV9; TRBD1 matches 8 bases. The junction had 6 bases not matched to a gene; V was cut back by 3 bases and J by 5 bases. The CDR3 sequence is 15 residues long. Germline V CDR1 and CDR2: SGDLS, YYNGEE. The CDR3 sequence is CASSAPTGETGELFF. The CDR3 DNA follows: TGTGCCAGCAGCGCCCCGACAGGGGAGACCGGGGAGCTGTTTTTT.

V usage is TRBV7-9 and J usage is TRBJ2-3, with D possibly TRBD2 on 5 matching bases. Trimming shortened V by 3 bases and J by 6 bases, and 7 bases separated the two germline ends. CDR3 length: 12 residues. Germline lookup yields CDR1 SEHNR and CDR2 FQNEAQ (reference sequence). The CDR3 region is CASSFRRDTQYF. Written as DNA, the CDR3 is TGTGCCAGCAGCTTCCGGAGGGATACGCAGTATTTT.

The chain employs TRBV5-6 and TRBJ2-7; D unresolved. V was cut by 0 bases and J by 5 bases, with 6 bases left in between. The CDR3 consists of 12 residues. Germline CDR1 and CDR2: SGHDT and YYEEEE. CDR3: CASSLGVHEQYF. The CDR3 nucleotides read TGTGCCAGCAGCTTGGGAGTCCACGAGCAGTACTTC.

This clone has a single count. CDR3: CASSAGLALPDTQYF. The CDR3 DNA sequence: TGTGCCAGCAGTGCCGGACTAGCGTTACCAGATACGCAGTATTTT. The rearrangement joins TRBV2 to TRBJ2-3; the match to TRBD2 covers 9 bases. Germline loops: CDR1 SNHLY, CDR2 FYNNEI. The CDR3 is made up of 15 amino acids. Trimming at V came to 4 bases and at J to 4 bases, leaving 6 bases not matched to a gene.

The chain carries TRBV6-6 and TRBJ1-2; D is unresolved. Germline V gene sequence: CDR1 MNHNY, CDR2 SVGAGI (reference sequence). The CDR3 consists of 16 residues. V lost 0 bases and J lost 3, with 14 bases in between. In nucleotides, the CDR3 is TGTGCCAGCAGTTACTCTCTCGTCGAGGCCGACTATGGCTACACCTTC. Its protein is CASSYSLVEADYGYTF.

The CDR3 DNA sequence: TGTGCCAGCAGGAGCAGACAGGGGCTGAACACTGAAGCTTTCTTT. As protein: CASRSRQGLNTEAFF. V gene TRBV2 combines with J gene TRBJ1-1; 8 nucleotides agree with TRBD1. CDR1 SNHLY and CDR2 FYNNEI come from the germline V gene. This CDR3 region has 15 residues. With 6 bases clipped from V and 0 bases from J, the junction kept 6 bases outside the gene matches.